This TCR beta chain was retrieved from a study of shared clonotypes between healthy human individuals. Germline V gives CDR1 MDHEN, CDR2 SYDVKM. The junction had 5 bases not matched to a gene; V was cut back by 4 bases and J by 1 base. The length of the CDR3 is 15 residues. Sequencing used immunoSEQ multiplex PCR; TCRdb keeps in-frame clones, though not all of them. The sample contains approximately 980,000 clones, approximately 80% of which appear only once. This clone appeared once. Sequencing was done on a sample of memory CD4+ T cells sorted from blood. Noted subset: CD45RA-negative fraction. The receptor was derived from a man aged 18 to 30 in good health. The chain links TRBV28 to TRBJ2-7; 9 bases are a match to TRBD1. CDR3 loop: CASSSPDRGSYEQYF. The CDR3 DNA follows: TGTGCCAGCAGTTCCCCGGACAGGGGATCCTACGAGCAGTACTTC.